A single sample gave rise to the 12 T cell receptor beta chains below, sequenced in a study of T cell repertoires in cytomegalovirus infection. TCRdb re-called the reads with MiXCR, one entry per CDR3 protein. The profile covers some 130,000 distinct CDR3 sequences, with 7.5% to 9% appearing a single time and roughly a tenth taken by the ten largest. Sequencing input: PBMCs. Receptors originate from a human donor in good health (CMV status not recorded). Some clones in this sample may be carry-over from other donors' samples.

This clonotype was seen at least ten times. This chain uses TRBV7-3 with TRBJ2-1; 7 positions match TRBD2. CDR3 length equals 15 residues. Germline V gene sequence: CDR1 SGHTA, CDR2 FQGTGA. The V segment lost 5 bases and the J segment 4 bases; nucleotides outside the gene matches: 8. The CDR3 region has the DNA TGTGCCAGCAGCCCCTCGGTTAGCGGGTACAATGAGCAGTTCTTC. Its protein product is CASSPSVSGYNEQFF.

The chain employs TRBV20-1 and TRBJ2-2; TRBD1 is a possible D gene (6 bases). The V gene's germline CDR1 is DFQATT and CDR2 SNEGSKA (reference sequence). V dropped 3 bases and J dropped 4 bases, with 15 bases sitting between them. The CDR3 extends over 15 amino acids. The CDR3 sequence: CSARGALRATGELFF. CDR3 nucleotide sequence: TGCAGTGCTAGGGGGGCCCTGCGTGCCACCGGGGAGCTGTTTTTT.

This clonotype was counted many times. The rearrangement joins TRBV4-2 to TRBJ1-1, with a weak D call TRBD1 (5 bases). The CDR3 loop spans 15 amino acids. Looked up from germline, CDR1 is LGHNA and CDR2 is YNFKEQ. The V end was cut by 3 bases, the J end by 5 bases, with 16 bases between. The CDR3 DNA follows: TGTGCCAGCAGCCAGAACAGGCTCACACGAACTGAAGCTTTCTTT. Translated: CASSQNRLTRTEAFF.

This clonotype occurred many times. The V call is TRBV20-1, the J call TRBJ2-2; 7 positions match TRBD2. Unmatched junction bases numbered 4, after V lost 1 base and J lost 5 bases. There are 14 residues in the CDR3. Germline assignment: CDR1 DFQATT and CDR2 SNEGSKA (reference sequence). This chain's CDR3 is CSARGTRGTGELFF. In DNA form, the CDR3 reads TGCAGTGCTAGAGGGACTAGAGGGACCGGGGAGCTGTTTTTT.

This clonotype was detected ten times or more. The rearrangement links TRBV19 to TRBJ2-7, with a weak D call TRBD2 (5 bases). V was clipped by 2 bases and J by 1 base, with 12 bases between them. The CDR3 has 15 amino acids. The germline V gene encodes CDR1 LNHDA and CDR2 SQIVND (reference sequence). As DNA, the CDR3 is TGTGCCAGTAGTATATCATACCCGGGATCCTACGAGCAGTACTTC. It codes for CASSISYPGSYEQYF.

CDR3 loop: CASSYIQETQYF. The CDR3 nucleotides are TGTGCCAGCAGTTACATCCAAGAGACCCAGTACTTC. V usage is TRBV6-6 and J usage is TRBJ2-5; no clear D. V was cut by 2 bases and J by 1 base, with 2 bases left in between. The CDR3 has 12 amino acids. Germline-derived CDR1 and CDR2 are MNHNY and SVGAGI (reference sequence).

This clonotype was found a few times. This chain connects TRBV20-1 to TRBJ2-3, with D possibly being TRBD2 (6 bases). Trimming stripped 2 bases from V and 0 bases from J, with 12 bases between. Germline CDR1 and CDR2: DFQATT and SNEGSKA (reference sequence). The CDR3 spans 15 residues. Here the CDR3 reads CSARIRGSSTDTQYF. The CDR3 DNA is TGCAGTGCTAGAATCCGGGGGTCTAGCACAGATACGCAGTATTTT.

This clonotype has a count of ten or more. This chain's CDR3 is CASSQDGVLAGGMDTQYF. The CDR3 DNA follows: TGTGCCAGCAGCCAAGATGGCGTGCTAGCGGGGGGCATGGATACGCAGTATTTT. The chain carries TRBV3-1 and TRBJ2-3; 11 nucleotides line up with TRBD2. Germline V gene sequence: CDR1 LGHDT, CDR2 YNNKEL (reference sequence). The V and J ends lost 0 bases and 6 bases, in that order; junction bases with no gene match: 11. The CDR3 spans 18 residues.

The sample holds many counts of this clonotype. The chain links TRBV7-2 to TRBJ2-5; 10 positions agree with TRBD2. The CDR3 covers 15 residues. After removal of 3 bases from V and 4 bases from J, the junction contained 5 bases not matched to a gene. The germline gives CDR1 SGHTA, CDR2 FQGNSA. CDR3 nucleotide sequence: TGTGCCAGCAGCTTCCAGCGGGGGGGCAGAGAGACCCAGTACTTC. As protein: CASSFQRGGRETQYF.

V usage is TRBV2 and J usage is TRBJ1-2, with TRBD1 as a possible D gene (5 bases). Germline CDR1 is SNHLY and CDR2 is FYNNEI. The V end lost 6 bases, the J end lost 1 base, and 18 bases lay between the germline ends. The length of the CDR3 is 16 residues. The chain's CDR3 is CASRTGGTEHNYGYTF. The CDR3 nucleotides read TGTGCCAGCAGGACCGGAGGGACTGAACATAACTATGGCTACACCTTC. Full variable domain (remainder filled in from reference TRBV2 and TRBJ1-2): EPEVTQTPSHQVTQMGQEVILRCVPISNHLYFYWYRQILGQKVEFLVSFYNNEISEKSEIFDDQFSVERPDGSNFTLKIRSTKLEDSAMYFCASRTGGTEHNYGYTFGSGTRLTVV.

This clonotype was seen many times. The rearrangement uses TRBV20-1 and TRBJ2-5; D not certain. The CDR3 sequence is 11 residues long. The V end lost 7 bases, the J end lost 1 base, and 7 bases lay between the germline ends. CDR1 is DFQATT, CDR2 SNEGSKA, per germline (reference sequence). CDR3 protein: CSGAAQETQYF. CDR3 nucleotide sequence: TGCAGTGGGGCAGCCCAAGAGACCCAGTACTTC.

This clonotype showed up many times. The genes are TRBV19 and TRBJ1-4; D not certain. Trimming pared 6 bases from V and 3 bases from J, leaving 14 bases between. Germline CDR1 is LNHDA and CDR2 is SQIVND (reference sequence). The CDR3 is made up of 15 amino acids. This CDR3 is CASSLGRAANEKLFF. For the CDR3, the DNA is TGTGCCAGTAGCCTGGGGAGGGCGGCTAATGAAAAACTGTTTTTT. Full variable domain (remainder filled in from reference TRBV19 and TRBJ1-4): DGGITQSPKYLFRKEGQNVTLSCEQNLNHDAMYWYRQDPGQGLRLIYYSQIVNDFQKGDIAEGYSVSREKKESFPLTVTSAQKNPTAFYLCASSLGRAANEKLFFGSGTQLSVL.